The rows below give T cell receptor beta chains drawn from one sample of a study of blood T cell repertoires in COVID-19. Generated by immunoSEQ multiplex PCR, the TCRdb table keeps only in-frame clones and is missing some. The sample includes 65,000 to 80,000 clones, approximately 87% seen only once; the top ten take approximately 15%. Specimen: peripheral blood. The receptors originated from a man older than 75 in a cohort sampled during active COVID-19. CDR3s include the opening cysteine and the closing phenylalanine or tryptophan. The D gene is left open where the match is weak. Rows may omit the clone size; those that give it use once, few, many or a size class.

CDR3 protein,CDR3 DNA,V gene,J gene,D gene,clone size
CASSLPLLAGGPTDTQYF,TGCGCCAGCAGCTTGCCCTTATTGGCGGGGGGGCCCACAGATACGCAGTATTTT,TRBV5-1,TRBJ2-3,TRBD2,NA
CASSPGTGGLETQYF,TGCGCCAGCAGCCCCGGGACAGGGGGTTTAGAGACCCAGTACTTC,TRBV5-1,TRBJ2-5,TRBD1,NA
CASSLRAAGGGMDTEAFF,TGTGCCAGCAGCTTAAGGGCGGCAGGGGGCGGCATGGACACTGAAGCTTTCTTT,TRBV7-2,TRBJ1-1,TRBD1,NA
CASSLGLAGGQETQYF,TGTGCCAGCAGCTTAGGGCTAGCGGGGGGGCAAGAGACCCAGTACTTC,TRBV7-3,TRBJ2-5,TRBD2,once
CASSEGGLLETQYF,TGTGCCAGCAGTGAAGGGGGGCTTCTGGAGACCCAGTACTTC,TRBV6-1,TRBJ2-5,NA,NA
CASRSGTGGPHSTF,TGTGCCAGCAGGTCGGGGACAGGGGGCCCCCATAGCACCTTC,TRBV28,TRBJ1-2,TRBD1,NA
CASSSLTGSSGNTIYF,TGTGCCAGCAGCTCATTAACAGGCAGCTCTGGAAACACCATATATTTT,TRBV14,TRBJ1-3,NA,once
CASRPPTRQGDQPQHF,TGTGCAAGTCGCCCACCTACCCGACAGGGAGATCAGCCCCAGCATTTT,TRBV12-2,TRBJ1-5,NA,NA
CASSFDRLQAEAFF,TGTGCCAGCAGCTTCGACAGGCTTCAGGCTGAAGCTTTCTTT,TRBV13,TRBJ1-1,NA,NA
CASSPPTGLDETQYF,TGTGCCAGCTCACCACCGACAGGGTTGGACGAGACCCAGTACTTC,TRBV18,TRBJ2-5,TRBD1,NA
CASSFRDYSSEQFF,TGTGCCAGCAGCTTTCGGGACTATAGTAGTGAGCAGTTCTTC,TRBV5-4,TRBJ2-1,TRBD2,NA
CASSQRAGEETQYF,TGTGCCAGCAGCCAACGGGCGGGGGAAGAGACCCAGTACTTC,TRBV3-1/TRBV3-2,TRBJ2-5,TRBD2,NA
CASSIDAGTGAFTGELFF,TGTGCCAGCTCAATAGACGCCGGGACAGGGGCTTTCACCGGGGAGCTGTTTTTT,TRBV18,TRBJ2-2,TRBD1,NA
CAISESIYQGKYTEAFF,TGTGCCATCAGTGAGTCGATATATCAGGGGAAGTACACTGAAGCTTTCTTT,TRBV10-3,TRBJ1-1,NA,NA
CASSADRDNGYTF,TGTGCCAGCTCAGCGGACAGGGACAATGGCTACACCTTC,TRBV18,TRBJ1-2,TRBD1,NA
CASSYSSRAAGQGFFPYEQYF,TGTGCCAGCAGTTACTCGTCCCGCGCCGCCGGACAGGGCTTTTTCCCCTACGAGCAGTACTTC,TRBV6-2/TRBV6-3,TRBJ2-7,TRBD1,NA
CASSQDRTGADGELFF,TGTGCCAGCAGCCAAGATAGAACAGGGGCTGACGGGGAGCTGTTTTTT,TRBV3-1/TRBV3-2,TRBJ2-2,TRBD1,NA
CASGFRQGGETQYF,TGTGCTAGTGGTTTTCGGCAGGGAGGCGAGACCCAGTACTTC,TRBV12-5,TRBJ2-5,NA,NA
CASSSGLAGSSTDTQYF,TGCGCCAGCAGCTCGGGACTAGCGGGGAGTAGTACAGATACGCAGTATTTT,TRBV5-1,TRBJ2-3,TRBD2,few
CASSILGQTLYYGYTF,TGTGCCAGTAGTATTCTCGGACAGACACTCTACTATGGCTACACCTTC,TRBV19,TRBJ1-2,NA,NA
CASRGTSGHNEQFF,TGTGCCAGCAGAGGGACTAGCGGACACAATGAGCAGTTCTTC,TRBV7-3,TRBJ2-1,TRBD2,NA
CASSEVRGGPGGYTF,TGTGCCAGCAGTGAAGTTAGAGGGGGCCCCGGTGGCTACACCTTC,TRBV6-1,TRBJ1-2,TRBD1,NA
CASSSGTMGQPQHF,TGTGCCAGCAGTTCCGGGACAATGGGTCAGCCCCAGCATTTT,TRBV6-5,TRBJ1-5,NA,NA
CASSTSGGAYNEQFF,TGTGCCAGCAGCACTAGCGGGGGGGCCTACAATGAGCAGTTCTTC,TRBV2,TRBJ2-1,TRBD2,NA
CASDRGRMTPLHF,TGTGCCAGCGACAGGGGGCGCATGACACCCCTCCACTTT,TRBV2,TRBJ1-6,TRBD1,NA
CSGTGGTEAFF,TGCAGTGGGACAGGGGGAACTGAAGCTTTCTTT,TRBV20-1,TRBJ1-1,TRBD1,once
CASSLGGQGAYGYTF,TGTGCCAGCAGTTTAGGGGGACAGGGTGCCTATGGCTACACCTTC,TRBV27,TRBJ1-2,TRBD1,once
CASSLGTDSYNEQFF,TGTGCCAGCAGCTTAGGAACGGACTCTTACAATGAGCAGTTCTTC,TRBV7-6,TRBJ2-1,NA,NA
CASSPEGAQNEQFF,TGTGCCAGCTCACCGGAGGGAGCACAAAATGAGCAGTTCTTC,TRBV18,TRBJ2-1,NA,few
CASTLLETQNTEAFF,TGTGCCAGCACCTTACTCGAGACACAGAACACTGAAGCTTTCTTT,TRBV6-5,TRBJ1-1,NA,NA
CASSLQRGRTDTQYF,TGTGCCAGCAGTCTCCAGCGGGGACGGACAGATACGCAGTATTTT,TRBV6-5,TRBJ2-3,TRBD2,NA
CASSLGQGNEKLFF,TGTGCCAGCTCACTGGGACAGGGGAATGAAAAACTGTTTTTT,TRBV18,TRBJ1-4,TRBD1,NA
CASSVDRETGELFF,TGTGCCAGCAGCGTAGACAGGGAAACCGGGGAGCTGTTTTTT,TRBV5-4,TRBJ2-2,TRBD1,NA
CASSTSNYGYTF,TGTGCCAGCAGTACCAGTAACTATGGCTACACCTTC,TRBV14,TRBJ1-2,NA,NA
CASSPSRVGGYTF,TGTGCCAGCAGCCCGTCCAGGGTGGGAGGCTACACCTTC,TRBV16,TRBJ1-2,NA,NA
CASSSTGTGVPGELFF,TGTGCCAGCAGCAGCACCGGGACAGGGGTTCCCGGGGAGCTGTTTTTT,TRBV5-4,TRBJ2-2,TRBD1,NA
CASSARGGSPLHF,TGTGCCAGTAGTGCCAGGGGTGGTTCACCCCTCCACTTT,TRBV19,TRBJ1-6,NA,NA
CASSPDRGDNSPLHF,TGTGCCAGCAGCCCGGACAGGGGAGATAATTCACCCCTCCACTTT,TRBV5-8,TRBJ1-6,TRBD1,NA
CASSFGGTGGSTAFF,TGTGCCAGCAGCTTCGGTGGGACAGGGGGCAGCACGGCTTTCTTT,TRBV5-5,TRBJ1-1,TRBD1,NA
CASSSDRGEYLGANVLTF,TGTGCCAGCAGCTCGGACAGGGGCGAATATTTAGGGGCCAACGTCCTGACTTTC,TRBV11-2,TRBJ2-6,TRBD1,NA
CASSPPTGIYEQYF,TGTGCCAGCTCACCACCAACAGGGATCTACGAGCAGTACTTC,TRBV18,TRBJ2-7,NA,NA
CASSPYAANRDTEAFF,TGTGCCAGCAGCCCCTATGCCGCGAACAGGGACACTGAAGCTTTCTTT,TRBV7-9,TRBJ1-1,NA,NA
CSVEDAAGGADTQYF,TGCAGCGTTGAAGACGCAGCGGGGGGGGCGGATACGCAGTATTTT,TRBV29-1,TRBJ2-3,TRBD2,NA
CASSFYGQGAVNWGYEQYF,TGTGCCAGCAGTTTTTACGGACAGGGGGCGGTAAATTGGGGCTACGAGCAGTACTTC,TRBV27,TRBJ2-7,TRBD1,NA
CASTNAGVGASDEQFF,TGTGCCAGCACCAACGCGGGGGTAGGGGCCTCGGATGAGCAGTTCTTC,TRBV6-6,TRBJ2-1,TRBD2,NA